The source of this T cell receptor beta chain is a study of blood T cell repertoires in COVID-19. About the research overall: Researchers got acute and convalescent COVID-19 samples from the United States, Italy and Spain.

As handled by the study authors: Nucleated cell counts were estimated from reference gene primer amplification. The data were produced by immunoSEQ multiplex PCR, yet TCRdb's version contains in-frame clones alone and is incomplete. That table furnishes V, J and clone size, whereas the DNA furnished D and trimming. The repertoire includes some 150,000 clones, about 80% of them detected once, and just over 9% sits in the top ten. Germline V gene lookup returns CDR1 SQVTM and CDR2 ANQGSEA. This CDR3 is built from 12 residues. V gave up 7 bases and J gave up 5 bases, with 14 bases separating them. Living in about two dozen US areas, the participants were between about 18 and 100 years of age.

The receptor was isolated from a middle-aged man who had recovered from COVID-19. The V call is TRBV29-1, the J call TRBJ1-1, with D tentatively TRBD1 (6 bases). The sample consisted of PBMCs or T cells enriched from blood (not recorded which). The CDR3 is CSGNREGTEAFF. The CDR3 region has the DNA TGCAGCGGGAACAGGGAGGGAACTGAAGCTTTCTTT.